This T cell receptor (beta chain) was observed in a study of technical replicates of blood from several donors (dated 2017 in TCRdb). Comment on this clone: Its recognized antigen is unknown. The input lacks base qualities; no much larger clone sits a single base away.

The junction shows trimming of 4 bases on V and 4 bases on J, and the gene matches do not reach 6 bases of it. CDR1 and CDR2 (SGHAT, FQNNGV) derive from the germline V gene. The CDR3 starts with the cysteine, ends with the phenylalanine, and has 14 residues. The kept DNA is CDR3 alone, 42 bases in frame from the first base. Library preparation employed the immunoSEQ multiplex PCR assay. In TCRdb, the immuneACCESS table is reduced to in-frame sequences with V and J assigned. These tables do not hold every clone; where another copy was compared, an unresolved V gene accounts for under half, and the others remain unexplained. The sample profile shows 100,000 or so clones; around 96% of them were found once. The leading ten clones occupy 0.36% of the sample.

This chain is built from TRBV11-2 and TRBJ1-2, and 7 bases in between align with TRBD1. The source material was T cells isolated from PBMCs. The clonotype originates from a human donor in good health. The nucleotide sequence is TGTGCCAGCAGCTGGGGGGACAGCCCCTATGGCTACACCTTC. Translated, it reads CASSWGDSPYGYTF.